This T cell receptor (beta chain) is drawn from a study of T cell clonality in common variable immunodeficiency. Study results and limitations: TCRbeta clonality was increased in CVID versus healthy controls. CVID subjects shared fewer TCRbeta clones than healthy controls did. Common variable immunodeficiency TCR beta sequences reportedly had fewer deletions and N-nucleotide insertions.

Of note for this clone: What it binds is unknown. The read falls 3 residues short of the CDR3 end, and the missing part is taken from the germline J gene.

Control and CVID samples contributed equal amounts of genomic DNA. TCRdb's copy holds only in-frame clones and misses some; the assay was immunoSEQ multiplex PCR. The profile covers about 30,000 clones, none occurring a single time. Blood came from CVID subjects not ill and not taking immunomodulatory or immunosuppressive medication. J gave up 9 bases and V 10 bases, and 21 bases lay outside the gene matches. Germline V gene lookup returns CDR1 LNHDA and CDR2 SQIVND (reference sequence). The CDR3 extends over 16 amino acids. This clonotype was sampled from a human donor with common variable immunodeficiency. Material for sequencing was peripheral blood mononuclear cells. This chain connects TRBV19 to TRBJ1-3; the match to TRBD1 covers 7 bases. CDR3 protein: CATTPRQGPGGSTIYF. CDR3 DNA, as far as it was read: TGTGCCACCACACCCCGACAGGGACCTGGGGGGAGCACC.